The clone carrying this T cell receptor (beta chain) has at least ten counts. What it recognizes is unknown. Individual cDNA molecules received unique molecular identifiers during library preparation. Using its own MiXCR run on the 5' RACE reads, TCRdb lists one record per CDR3 protein. The data show about 26,000 distinct CDR3 sequences, just over 4% seen once. The sample originates from a study of early T cells in non-severe SARS-CoV-2 infection. The V and J ends lost 1 base and 10 bases, in that order; junction bases with no gene match: 8. Germline CDR1 is SGDLS and CDR2 is YYNGEE. The length of the CDR3 is 14 residues. General study points: Matching with VDJdb favored anti-spike CD8 responses (missing private and CD4 specificities).

Input material: whole blood. This chain uses TRBV9 with TRBJ1-3; 7 bases align to TRBD1. This TCR was sampled from an adult who was a healthcare worker with PCR-confirmed SARS-CoV-2 infection or an uninfected control (not recorded which). The CDR3 coding sequence is TGTGCCAGCAGCGTAACTACGACAGGGTCGACCATATATTTT. Its translation is CASSVTTTGSTIYF.